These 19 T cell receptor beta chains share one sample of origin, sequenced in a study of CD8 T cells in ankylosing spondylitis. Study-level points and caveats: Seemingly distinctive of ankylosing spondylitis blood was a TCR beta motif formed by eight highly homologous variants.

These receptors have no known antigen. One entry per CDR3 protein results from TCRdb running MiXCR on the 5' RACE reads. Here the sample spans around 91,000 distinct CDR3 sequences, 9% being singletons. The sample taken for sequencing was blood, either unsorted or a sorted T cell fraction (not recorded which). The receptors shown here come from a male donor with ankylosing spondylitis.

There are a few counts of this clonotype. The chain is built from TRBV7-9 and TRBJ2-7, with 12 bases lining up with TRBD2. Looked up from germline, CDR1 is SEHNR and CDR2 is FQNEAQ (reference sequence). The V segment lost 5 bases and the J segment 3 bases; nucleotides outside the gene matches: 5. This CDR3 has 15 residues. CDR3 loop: CASSQGLAGHYEQYV. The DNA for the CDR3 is TGTGCCAGCAGCCAAGGACTAGCGGGGCACTACGAGCAGTACGTC.

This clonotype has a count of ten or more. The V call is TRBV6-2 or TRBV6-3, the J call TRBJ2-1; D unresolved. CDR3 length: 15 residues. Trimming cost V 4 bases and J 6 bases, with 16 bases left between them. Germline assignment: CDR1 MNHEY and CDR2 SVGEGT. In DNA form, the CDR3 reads TGTGCCAGCAGTTCAGGCAACTACTTGGGCAATGAGCAGTTCTTC. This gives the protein CASSSGNYLGNEQFF.

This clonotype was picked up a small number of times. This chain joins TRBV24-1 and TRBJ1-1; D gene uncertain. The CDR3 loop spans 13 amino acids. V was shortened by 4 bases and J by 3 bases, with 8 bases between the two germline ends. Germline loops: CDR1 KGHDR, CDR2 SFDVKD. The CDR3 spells CATSDQQHTEAFF. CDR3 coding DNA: TGTGCCACCAGTGACCAACAGCACACTGAAGCTTTCTTT.

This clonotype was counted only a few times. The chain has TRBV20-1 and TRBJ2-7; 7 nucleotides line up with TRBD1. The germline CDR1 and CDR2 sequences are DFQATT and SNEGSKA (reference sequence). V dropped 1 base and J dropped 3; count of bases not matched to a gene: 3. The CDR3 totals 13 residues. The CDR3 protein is CSARAPGGYEQYF. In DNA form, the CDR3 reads TGCAGTGCTAGAGCCCCAGGGGGCTACGAGCAGTACTTC.

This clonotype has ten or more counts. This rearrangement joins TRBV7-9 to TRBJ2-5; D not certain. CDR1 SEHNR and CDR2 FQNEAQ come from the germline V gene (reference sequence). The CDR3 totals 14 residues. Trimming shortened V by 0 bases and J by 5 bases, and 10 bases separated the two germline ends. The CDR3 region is CASSLAQLSETQYF. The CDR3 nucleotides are TGTGCCAGCAGCTTAGCCCAGTTATCGGAGACCCAGTACTTC.

As DNA, the CDR3 is TGTGCCAGCAGTTTATGGGCAGGGGGTGGAAGCACCGGGGAGCTGTTTTTT. Its translation: CASSLWAGGGSTGELFF. This rearrangement joins TRBV28 to TRBJ2-2, with TRBD1 matching 7 bases. After removal of 0 bases from V and 4 bases from J, the junction contained 8 bases not matched to a gene. This CDR3 region has 17 residues. Per germline, CDR1 MDHEN and CDR2 SYDVKM.

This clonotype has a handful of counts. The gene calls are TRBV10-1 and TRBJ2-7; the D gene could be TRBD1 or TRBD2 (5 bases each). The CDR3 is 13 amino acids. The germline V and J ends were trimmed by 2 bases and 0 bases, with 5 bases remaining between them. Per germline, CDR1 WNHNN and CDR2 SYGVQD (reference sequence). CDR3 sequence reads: CASSEGGSYEQYV. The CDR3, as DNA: TGCGCCAGCAGTGAGGGGGGCTCCTACGAGCAGTACGTC.

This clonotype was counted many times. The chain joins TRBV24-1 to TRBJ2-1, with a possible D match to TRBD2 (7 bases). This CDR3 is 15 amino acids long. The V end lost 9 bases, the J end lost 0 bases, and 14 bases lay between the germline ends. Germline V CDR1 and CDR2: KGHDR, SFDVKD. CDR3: CATSPGGHSYNEQFF. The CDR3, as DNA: TGTGCCACCTCTCCGGGGGGACACTCCTACAATGAGCAGTTCTTC.

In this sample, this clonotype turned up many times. The CDR3 spells CASSLVLEQFF. DNA for the CDR3: TGTGCCAGCAGCTTAGTGCTAGAGCAGTTCTTC. The chain is built from TRBV13 and TRBJ2-1; no definite D call. The CDR3 runs to 11 residues. Germline CDR1 is PRHDT and CDR2 is FYEKMQ (reference sequence). Trimming pared 1 base from V and 10 bases from J, leaving 5 bases between.

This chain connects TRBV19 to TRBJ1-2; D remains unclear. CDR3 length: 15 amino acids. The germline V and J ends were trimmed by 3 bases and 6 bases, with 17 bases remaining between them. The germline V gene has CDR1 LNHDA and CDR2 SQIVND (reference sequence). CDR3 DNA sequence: TGTGCCAGTAGTATCGACATCCCGCAAGTTAATGGCTACACCTTC. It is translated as CASSIDIPQVNGYTF.

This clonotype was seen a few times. The CDR3 loop reads CAWSQGYTGELFF. The CDR3 DNA reads as TGTGCCTGGAGTCAGGGGTACACCGGGGAGCTGTTTTTT. J is TRBJ2-2 and V is TRBV30; weak D call: TRBD1 (6 bases). The CDR3 runs 13 residues. Per germline, CDR1 GTSNPN and CDR2 SVGIG (reference sequence). Trimming removed 2 bases at V and 3 bases at J, with 7 bases between.

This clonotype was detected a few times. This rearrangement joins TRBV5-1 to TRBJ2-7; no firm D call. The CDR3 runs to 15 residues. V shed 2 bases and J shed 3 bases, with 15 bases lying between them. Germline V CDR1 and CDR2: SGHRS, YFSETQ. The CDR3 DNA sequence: TGCGCCAGCAGCTTTTACCGACCGAGAAACTACGAGCAGTACGTC. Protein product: CASSFYRPRNYEQYV.

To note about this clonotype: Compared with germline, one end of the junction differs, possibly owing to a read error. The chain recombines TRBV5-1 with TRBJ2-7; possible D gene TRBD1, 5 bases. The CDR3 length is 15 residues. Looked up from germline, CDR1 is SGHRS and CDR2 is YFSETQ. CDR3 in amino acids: CASSLSQGNSYEQCF. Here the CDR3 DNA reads TGCGCCAGCAGCCTCAGCCAGGGTAACTCCTACGAGCAGTGCTTC.

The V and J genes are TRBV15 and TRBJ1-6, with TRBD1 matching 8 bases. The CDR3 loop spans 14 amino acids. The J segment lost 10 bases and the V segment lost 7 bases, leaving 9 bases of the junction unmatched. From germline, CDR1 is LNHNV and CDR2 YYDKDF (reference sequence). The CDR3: CATNSGQGGSPLHF. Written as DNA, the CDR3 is TGTGCCACCAACTCAGGACAGGGAGGGTCACCCCTCCACTTT.

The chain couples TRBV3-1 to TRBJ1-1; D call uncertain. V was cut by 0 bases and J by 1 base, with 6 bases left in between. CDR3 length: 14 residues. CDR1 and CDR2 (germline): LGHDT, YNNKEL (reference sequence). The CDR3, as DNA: TGTGCCAGCAGCCAAGATCGGACGAACACTGAAGCTTTCTTT. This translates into CASSQDRTNTEAFF.

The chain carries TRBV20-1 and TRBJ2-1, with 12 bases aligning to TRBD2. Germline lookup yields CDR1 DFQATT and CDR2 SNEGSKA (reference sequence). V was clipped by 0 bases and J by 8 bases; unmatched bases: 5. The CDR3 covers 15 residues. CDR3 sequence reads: CSARDRLAGADEQFF. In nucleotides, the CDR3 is TGCAGTGCTAGAGATCGACTAGCGGGAGCGGATGAGCAGTTCTTC.

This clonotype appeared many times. DNA of the CDR3: TGCAGTGCTAGGACTAGCGGGGTGAACACCGGGGAGCTGTTTTTT. It is translated as CSARTSGVNTGELFF. The chain uses TRBV20-1 and TRBJ2-2, with TRBD2 matching 11 bases. In germline, CDR1 is DFQATT, CDR2 SNEGSKA (reference sequence). The V and J ends lost 3 bases and 1 base, in that order; junction bases with no gene match: 1. This CDR3 spans 15 amino acids.

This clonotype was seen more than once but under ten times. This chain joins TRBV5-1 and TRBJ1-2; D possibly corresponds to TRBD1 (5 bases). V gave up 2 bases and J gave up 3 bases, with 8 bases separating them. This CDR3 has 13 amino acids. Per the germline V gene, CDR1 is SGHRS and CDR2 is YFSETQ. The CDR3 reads CASSFGTDYGYTF. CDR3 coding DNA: TGCGCCAGCAGCTTCGGGACTGACTATGGCTACACCTTC.

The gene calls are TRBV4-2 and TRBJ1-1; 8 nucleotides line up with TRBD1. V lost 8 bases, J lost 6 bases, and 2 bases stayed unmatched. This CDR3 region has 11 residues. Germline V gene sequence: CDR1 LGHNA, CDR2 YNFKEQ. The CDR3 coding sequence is TGTGCCAGCCGGACAGGGCCTGAAGCTTTCTTT. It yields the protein CASRTGPEAFF.